The rows below give T cell receptor beta chains drawn from one sample of a study of CD4 T cells in relation to SARS-CoV-2 and coronaviruses. Measured with immunoSEQ multiplex PCR; TCRdb has only the in-frame clones, and not every one. The sample includes 21,000 or so clones, approximately 82% of them seen just once. Which antigens these TCRs recognize remains unknown. The sample consisted of CD4+ T cells from PBMCs, cultured in vitro. These receptors were taken from a human donor in good health. Each CDR3 is given with its conserved first and last residue. A D gene is named only where the DNA matches it firmly. For some rows the clone size is stated as once, few or many, or as a class when expanded; others skip it.

j_gene: TRBJ1-2; v_gene: TRBV7-2; abundance: .; d_gene: .; CDR3aa: CASVQNMGYGYTF; CDR3nt: TGTGCCAGCGTACAGAACATGGGGTATGGCTACACCTTC
j_gene: TRBJ2-5; v_gene: TRBV24-1; abundance: .; d_gene: .; CDR3aa: CATSANGGAGGETQYF; CDR3nt: TGTGCCACCAGTGCTAACGGGGGGGCAGGGGGAGAGACCCAGTACTTC
j_gene: TRBJ2-1; v_gene: TRBV2; abundance: .; d_gene: .; CDR3aa: CASSEVSYNEQFF; CDR3nt: TGTGCCAGCAGTGAGGTATCCTACAATGAGCAGTTCTTC
j_gene: TRBJ2-3; v_gene: TRBV5-6; abundance: .; d_gene: TRBD2; CDR3aa: CASSWTSGRPDTQYF; CDR3nt: TGTGCCAGCAGCTGGACTAGCGGGAGGCCAGATACGCAGTATTTT
j_gene: TRBJ2-7; v_gene: TRBV6-1; abundance: .; d_gene: TRBD2; CDR3aa: CASSEQMGLAGVYEQYF; CDR3nt: TGTGCCAGCAGTGAACAAATGGGTCTAGCGGGAGTCTACGAGCAGTACTTC
j_gene: TRBJ2-7; v_gene: TRBV5-4; abundance: .; d_gene: .; CDR3aa: CASSLLPVPEQYF; CDR3nt: TGTGCCAGCAGTCTCCTCCCAGTACCCGAGCAGTACTTC
j_gene: TRBJ1-2; v_gene: TRBV9; abundance: .; d_gene: .; CDR3aa: CASSVKGGAGYGYTF; CDR3nt: TGTGCCAGCAGCGTAAAGGGGGGGGCGGGCTATGGCTACACCTTC
j_gene: TRBJ2-1; v_gene: TRBV10-1; abundance: .; d_gene: .; CDR3aa: CASSDSLHEQFF; CDR3nt: TGCGCCAGCAGTGATTCTCTACATGAGCAGTTCTTC
j_gene: TRBJ1-4; v_gene: TRBV5-1; abundance: .; d_gene: .; CDR3aa: CASRRTFTNEKLFF; CDR3nt: TGCGCCAGCAGGAGGACATTCACTAATGAAAAACTGTTTTTT
j_gene: TRBJ2-1; v_gene: TRBV11-2; abundance: .; d_gene: TRBD2; CDR3aa: CASSRTSENYNEQFF; CDR3nt: TGTGCCAGCAGCAGGACTAGCGAAAATTACAATGAGCAGTTCTTC
j_gene: TRBJ2-1; v_gene: TRBV3-1/TRBV3-2; abundance: .; d_gene: .; CDR3aa: CASSQWGNEQFF; CDR3nt: TGTGCCAGCAGCCAATGGGGTAATGAGCAGTTCTTC
j_gene: TRBJ2-7; v_gene: TRBV3-1/TRBV3-2; abundance: once; d_gene: .; CDR3aa: CASSRDIYEQYF; CDR3nt: TGTGCCAGCAGCCGGGACATATACGAGCAGTACTTC
j_gene: TRBJ1-1; v_gene: TRBV14; abundance: .; d_gene: TRBD1; CDR3aa: CASSGRPGQGMAFF; CDR3nt: TGTGCCAGCAGCGGTCGACCGGGACAGGGGATGGCTTTCTTT
j_gene: TRBJ2-7; v_gene: TRBV24-1; abundance: .; d_gene: TRBD2; CDR3aa: CATSEVAGGPYEQYF; CDR3nt: TGTGCCACCAGTGAGGTAGCGGGAGGACCCTACGAGCAGTACTTC
j_gene: TRBJ1-4; v_gene: TRBV5-1; abundance: .; d_gene: .; CDR3aa: CASSLVRAGANEKLFF; CDR3nt: TGCGCCAGCAGCTTGGTTAGGGCGGGGGCTAATGAAAAACTGTTTTTT
j_gene: TRBJ1-3; v_gene: TRBV6-5; abundance: .; d_gene: .; CDR3aa: CASKANSGNTIYF; CDR3nt: TGTGCCAGCAAGGCTAACTCTGGAAACACCATATATTTT
j_gene: TRBJ1-1; v_gene: TRBV18; abundance: .; d_gene: TRBD1; CDR3aa: CASSPDGQGNTEAFF; CDR3nt: TGTGCCAGCTCACCCGACGGACAGGGGAACACTGAAGCTTTCTTT
j_gene: TRBJ2-5; v_gene: TRBV7-7; abundance: .; d_gene: .; CDR3aa: CASSPQVAETQYF; CDR3nt: TGTGCCAGCAGCCCTCAAGTGGCCGAGACCCAGTACTTC
j_gene: TRBJ2-1; v_gene: TRBV5-1; abundance: .; d_gene: TRBD2; CDR3aa: CASSPITSGSYNEQFF; CDR3nt: TGCGCCAGCAGCCCAATTACTAGCGGGTCCTACAATGAGCAGTTCTTC
j_gene: TRBJ2-5; v_gene: TRBV7-3; abundance: few; d_gene: TRBD2; CDR3aa: CASSPGTSRETQYF; CDR3nt: TGTGCCAGCAGCCCCGGGACTAGCAGGGAGACCCAGTACTTC
j_gene: TRBJ2-6; v_gene: TRBV7-3; abundance: .; d_gene: .; CDR3aa: CASSTGVSGANVLTF; CDR3nt: TGTGCCAGCAGCACGGGAGTTTCGGGGGCCAACGTCCTGACTTTC
j_gene: TRBJ2-3; v_gene: TRBV3-1/TRBV3-2; abundance: .; d_gene: .; CDR3aa: CASSQDLASADTQYF; CDR3nt: TGTGCCAGCAGCCAAGATCTAGCTTCGGCAGATACGCAGTATTTT